What follows describes a single TCR beta chain. Researchers sorted participants into cohorts using their self-reported clinical history. The sample originates from a study of blood T cell repertoires in COVID-19. Overall study context: COVID-19 samples collected from the United States, Italy and Spain covered acute and convalescent phases.

The CDR3 loop spans 16 amino acids. Germline lookup yields CDR1 MNHEY and CDR2 SVGAGI. V gave up 4 bases and J gave up 0 bases, with 12 bases separating them. Sequenced by immunoSEQ multiplex PCR; TCRdb stores in-frame clones only, minus some. The sample yields about 220,000 clones, almost 90% seen once. The receptor was isolated from a woman aged 45 to 65 with acute COVID-19. This chain connects TRBV6-5 to TRBJ2-2, with D perhaps TRBD2 (5 bases). The specimen sequenced was PBMCs or T cells enriched from blood (not recorded which). The CDR3 DNA reads TGTGCCAGCAGTTCCGGACTGGACGCGAACACCGGGGAGCTGTTTTTT. This encodes CASSSGLDANTGELFF.